This T cell receptor (beta chain) was documented in a study of blood T cell repertoires in COVID-19. Study details: The cDNA or gDNA used as material had been derived from T cells, B-cell-depleted T cells, or PBMCs.

J was trimmed by 4 bases and V by 6 bases; bases with no gene match: 4. CDR1 and CDR2 from the germline V gene are LGHDT and YNNKEL (reference sequence). The CDR3 consists of 13 residues. How the authors handled the data: Cell counts per sample came from amplifying reference gene primers. TCRdb keeps only in-frame clones here, not all; method: immunoSEQ multiplex PCR. That table furnishes V, J and clone size, whereas the DNA furnished D and trimming. The sample consists of some 290,000 clones, 86% of them appearing once. Sequenced: peripheral blood. This receptor was taken from a woman aged 25 to 39 with COVID-19, enrolled during active disease. V usage is TRBV3-1 (or the pseudogene TRBV3-2) and J usage is TRBJ1-2, with 8 bases matching TRBD1. The CDR3 bases are TGTGCCAGCAGGGAAGACAGGGGCTATGGCTACACCTTC. It codes for CASREDRGYGYTF.